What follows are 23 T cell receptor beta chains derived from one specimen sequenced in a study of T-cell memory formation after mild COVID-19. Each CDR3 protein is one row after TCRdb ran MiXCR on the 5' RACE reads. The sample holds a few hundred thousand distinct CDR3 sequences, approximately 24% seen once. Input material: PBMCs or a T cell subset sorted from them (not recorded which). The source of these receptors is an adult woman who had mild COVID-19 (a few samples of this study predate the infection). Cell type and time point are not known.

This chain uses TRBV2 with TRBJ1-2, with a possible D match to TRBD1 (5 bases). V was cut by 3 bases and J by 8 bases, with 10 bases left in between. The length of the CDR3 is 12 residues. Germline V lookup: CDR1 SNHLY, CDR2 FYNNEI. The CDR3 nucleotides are TGTGCCAGCAGTGAGGGGCGCCGAGGCTACACCTTC. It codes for CASSEGRRGYTF.

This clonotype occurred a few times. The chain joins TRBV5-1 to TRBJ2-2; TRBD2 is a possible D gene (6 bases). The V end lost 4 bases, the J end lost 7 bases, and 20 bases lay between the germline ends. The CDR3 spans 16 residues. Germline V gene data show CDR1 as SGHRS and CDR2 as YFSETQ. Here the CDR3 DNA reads TGCGCCAGCAGCCCAAGGGTTGGGCTAGCGAACGGGGAGCTGTTTTTT. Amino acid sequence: CASSPRVGLANGELFF.

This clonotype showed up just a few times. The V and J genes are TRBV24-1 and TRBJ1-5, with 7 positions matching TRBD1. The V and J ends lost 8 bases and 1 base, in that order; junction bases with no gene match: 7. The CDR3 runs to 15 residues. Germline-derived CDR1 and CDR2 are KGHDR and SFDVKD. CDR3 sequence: CATTSGQESNQPQHF. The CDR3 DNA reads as TGTGCCACCACCTCCGGACAGGAGAGCAATCAGCCCCAGCATTTT.

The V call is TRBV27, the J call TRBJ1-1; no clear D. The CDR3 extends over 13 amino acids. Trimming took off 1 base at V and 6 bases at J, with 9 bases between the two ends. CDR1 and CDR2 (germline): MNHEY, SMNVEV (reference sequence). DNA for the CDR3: TGTGCCAGCAGTTTATGGGCGAAGGCTGAAGCTTTCTTT. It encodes CASSLWAKAEAFF.

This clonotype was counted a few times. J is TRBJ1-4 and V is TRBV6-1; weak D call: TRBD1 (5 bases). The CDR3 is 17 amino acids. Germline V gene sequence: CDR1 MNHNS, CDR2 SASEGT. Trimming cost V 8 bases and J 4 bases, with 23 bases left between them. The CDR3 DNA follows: TGTGCCAGCTCGCCAGACCTGATGACAGTTTATAATGAAAAACTGTTTTTT. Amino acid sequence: CASSPDLMTVYNEKLFF.

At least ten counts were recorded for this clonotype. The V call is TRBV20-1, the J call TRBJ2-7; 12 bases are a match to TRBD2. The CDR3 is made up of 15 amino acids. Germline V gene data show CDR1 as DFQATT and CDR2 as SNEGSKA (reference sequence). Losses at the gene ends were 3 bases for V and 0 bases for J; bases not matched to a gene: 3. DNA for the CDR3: TGCAGTGCTAGCACTAGCGGGGGGTTCTCCTACGAGCAGTACTTC. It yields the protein CSASTSGGFSYEQYF.

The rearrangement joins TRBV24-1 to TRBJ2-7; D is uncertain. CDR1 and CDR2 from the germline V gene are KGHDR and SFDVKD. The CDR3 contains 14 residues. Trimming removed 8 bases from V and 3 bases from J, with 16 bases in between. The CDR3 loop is CATKYEMAVYEQYF. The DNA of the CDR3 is TGTGCCACCAAATACGAGATGGCGGTCTACGAGCAGTACTTC.

CDR3 protein: CASSLVSVAGAGEQYF. DNA of the CDR3: TGTGCCAGCAGCTTAGTGAGCGTAGCGGGAGCAGGAGAGCAGTACTTC. The rearrangement links TRBV7-8 to TRBJ2-7; 9 nucleotides agree with TRBD2. The germline V gene encodes CDR1 SGHVS and CDR2 FQNEAQ. The CDR3 is made up of 16 amino acids. Trimming took 1 base from V and 7 from J; bases not matched to a gene: 11.

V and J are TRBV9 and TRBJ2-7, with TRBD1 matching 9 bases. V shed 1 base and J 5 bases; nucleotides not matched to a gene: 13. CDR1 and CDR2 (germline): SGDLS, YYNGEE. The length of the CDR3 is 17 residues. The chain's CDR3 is CASSVSGLGQGLNEQYF. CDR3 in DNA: TGTGCCAGCAGCGTATCCGGATTGGGACAGGGATTAAACGAGCAGTACTTC.

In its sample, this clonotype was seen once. CDR3: CASSPGTGGANTGELFF. In DNA, the CDR3 is TGTGCCAGCAGTCCCGGGACAGGGGGCGCAAACACCGGGGAGCTGTTTTTT. The V call is TRBV27, the J call TRBJ2-2; TRBD1 matches at 12 bases. This CDR3 has 17 residues. J lost 2 bases, V lost 5 bases, and 6 bases had no gene match. From germline, CDR1 is MNHEY and CDR2 SMNVEV (reference sequence).

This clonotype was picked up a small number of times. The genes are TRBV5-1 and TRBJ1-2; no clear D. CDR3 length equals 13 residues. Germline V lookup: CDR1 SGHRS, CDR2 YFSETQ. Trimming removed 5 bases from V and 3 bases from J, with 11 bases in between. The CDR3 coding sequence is TGCGCCAGCAGTCCCGGAGGAGACTATGGCTACACCTTC. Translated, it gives CASSPGGDYGYTF.

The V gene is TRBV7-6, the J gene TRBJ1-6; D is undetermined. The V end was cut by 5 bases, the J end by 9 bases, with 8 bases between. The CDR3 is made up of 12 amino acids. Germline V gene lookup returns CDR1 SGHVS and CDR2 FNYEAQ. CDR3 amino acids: CASSQPGSPLHF. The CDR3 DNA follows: TGTGCCAGCAGCCAGCCGGGTTCACCCCTCCACTTT.

The CDR3 sequence is CASRPAPGQGSDTQYF. In DNA, the CDR3 is TGTGCCAGCAGACCTGCTCCGGGACAGGGGAGTGATACGCAGTATTTT. The genes are TRBV12-3 or TRBV12-4 and TRBJ2-3, with 10 bases that match TRBD1. With V trimmed by 6 bases and J by 6 bases, 12 bases remained unmatched. The CDR3 has 16 residues.

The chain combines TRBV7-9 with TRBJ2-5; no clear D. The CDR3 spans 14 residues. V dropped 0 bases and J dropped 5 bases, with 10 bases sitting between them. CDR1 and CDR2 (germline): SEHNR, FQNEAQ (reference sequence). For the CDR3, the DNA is TGTGCCAGCAGCTTAGCAGCCGTGAGGGAGACCCAGTACTTC. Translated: CASSLAAVRETQYF.

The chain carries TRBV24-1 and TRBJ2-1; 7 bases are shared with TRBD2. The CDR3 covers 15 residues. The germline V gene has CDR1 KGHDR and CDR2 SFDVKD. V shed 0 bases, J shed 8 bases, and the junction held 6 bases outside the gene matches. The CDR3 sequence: CATSDLGGSGDEQFF. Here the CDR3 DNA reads TGTGCCACCAGTGATTTGGGCGGGAGTGGCGATGAGCAGTTCTTC.

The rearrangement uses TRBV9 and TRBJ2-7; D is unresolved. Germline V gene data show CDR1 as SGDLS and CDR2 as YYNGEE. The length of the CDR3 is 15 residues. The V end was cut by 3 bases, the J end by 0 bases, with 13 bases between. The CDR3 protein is CASSASDGSSYEQYF. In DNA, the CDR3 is TGTGCCAGCAGCGCATCTGACGGAAGCTCCTACGAGCAGTACTTC.

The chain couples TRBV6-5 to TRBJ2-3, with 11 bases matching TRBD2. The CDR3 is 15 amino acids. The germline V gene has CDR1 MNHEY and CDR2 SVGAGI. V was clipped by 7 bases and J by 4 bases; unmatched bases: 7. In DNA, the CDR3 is TGTGCCAGCACCTCCCAACTAGCGGGAGCAGATACGCAGTATTTT. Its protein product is CASTSQLAGADTQYF.

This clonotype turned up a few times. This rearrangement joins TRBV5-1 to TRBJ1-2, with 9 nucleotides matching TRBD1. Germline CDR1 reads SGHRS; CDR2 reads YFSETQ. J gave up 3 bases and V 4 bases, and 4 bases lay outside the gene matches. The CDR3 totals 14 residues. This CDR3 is CASSPRTGDYGYTF. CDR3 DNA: TGCGCCAGCAGCCCCAGGACAGGGGACTATGGCTACACCTTC.

CDR3: CASSHGDLNTEAFF. The DNA of the CDR3 is TGTGCCAGCAGCCATGGGGACCTGAACACTGAAGCTTTCTTT. The chain is built from TRBV3-1 and TRBJ1-1; tentative D call: TRBD1 (5 bases). Trimming took 3 bases from V and 0 from J, leaving 8 bases between them. The CDR3 is 14 residues long. Germline V gene lookup returns CDR1 LGHDT and CDR2 YNNKEL (reference sequence).

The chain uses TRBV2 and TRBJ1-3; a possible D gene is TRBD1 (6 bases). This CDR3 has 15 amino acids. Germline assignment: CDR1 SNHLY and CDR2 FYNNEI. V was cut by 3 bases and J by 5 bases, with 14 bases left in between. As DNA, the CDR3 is TGTGCCAGCAGTGACCAGGGGACTCAGAGAAACACCATATATTTT. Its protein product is CASSDQGTQRNTIYF.

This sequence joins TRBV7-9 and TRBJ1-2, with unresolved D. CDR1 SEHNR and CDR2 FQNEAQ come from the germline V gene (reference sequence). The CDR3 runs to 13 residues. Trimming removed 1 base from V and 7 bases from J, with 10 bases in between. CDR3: CASSLGEGGGYTF. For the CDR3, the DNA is TGTGCCAGCAGCTTAGGCGAGGGAGGTGGCTACACCTTC. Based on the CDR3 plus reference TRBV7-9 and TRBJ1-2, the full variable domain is DTGVSQNPRHKITKRGQNVTFRCDPISEHNRLYWYRQTLGQGPEFLTYFQNEAQLEKSRLLSDRFSAERPKGSFSTLEIQRTEQGDSAMYLCASSLGEGGGYTFGSGTRLTVV.

CDR3 nucleotides: TGTGCCAGTAGTATAATAGGGGTCCCCTACAATGAGCAGTTCTTC. This translates into CASSIIGVPYNEQFF. The chain has TRBV19 and TRBJ2-1; weak D call: TRBD1 (5 bases). Trimming left V 2 bases short and J 2 bases short, with 10 bases between. CDR1 LNHDA and CDR2 SQIVND come from the germline V gene (reference sequence). The CDR3 has 15 amino acids.

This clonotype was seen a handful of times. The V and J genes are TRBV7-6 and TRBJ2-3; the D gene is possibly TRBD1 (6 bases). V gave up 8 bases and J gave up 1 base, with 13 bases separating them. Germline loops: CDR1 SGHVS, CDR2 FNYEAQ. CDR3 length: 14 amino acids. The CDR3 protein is CASRLRQGTDTQYF. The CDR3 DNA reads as TGTGCCAGCCGCCTAAGACAGGGCACAGATACGCAGTATTTT. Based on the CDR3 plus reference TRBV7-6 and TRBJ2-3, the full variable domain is GAGVSQSPRYKVTKRGQDVALRCDPISGHVSLYWYRQALGQGPEFLTYFNYEAQQDKSGLPNDRFSAERPEGSISTLTIQRTEQRDSAMYRCASRLRQGTDTQYFGPGTRLTVL.